These 5 T cell receptor beta chains were sequenced from one sample in a study of blood T cell repertoires in COVID-19. Sequenced by immunoSEQ multiplex PCR; TCRdb stores in-frame clones only, minus some. The repertoire has roughly 400,000 clones, 90% of them found once; the top ten carry about 0.6%. The sequencing input was PBMCs or T cells enriched from blood (not recorded which). These receptors came from a man in his late teens or twenties who had recovered from COVID-19.

V usage is TRBV28 and J usage is TRBJ2-2, with TRBD2 identical over 12 bases. The germline CDR1 and CDR2 sequences are MDHEN and SYDVKM. V lost 2 bases, J lost 2 bases, and 3 bases stayed unmatched. This CDR3 has 17 residues. The CDR3, as DNA: TGTGCCAGCAGTTTACTAGCGGGAGGGCCAAACACCGGGGAGCTGTTTTTT. This codes for CASSLLAGGPNTGELFF.

This chain uses TRBV12-3 or TRBV12-4 with TRBJ2-2; the match to TRBD2 covers 8 bases. J was trimmed by 7 bases and V by 7 bases; bases with no gene match: 5. The CDR3 consists of 13 residues. CDR3 bases: TGTGCCAGCAAGTACAGCGGGAGCGGGGAGCTGTTTTTT. Translated, it gives CASKYSGSGELFF.

The V and J genes are TRBV11-2 and TRBJ2-1; D gene ambiguous. V gave up 0 bases and J gave up 7 bases, with 16 bases separating them. Germline CDR1 and CDR2: SGHAT and FQNNGV. The CDR3 is made up of 16 amino acids. The CDR3 DNA is TGTGCCAGCAGCTTAGATCTTCGGCGTGGAGAAAATGAGCAGTTCTTC. This codes for CASSLDLRRGENEQFF.

This chain joins TRBV19 and TRBJ1-4, with a tentative D call TRBD1 (6 bases). Germline CDR1 and CDR2: LNHDA and SQIVND (reference sequence). V dropped 5 bases and J dropped 8 bases, with 15 bases sitting between them. This CDR3 contains 14 residues. The CDR3, as DNA: TGTGCCAGTAGTTACCCAGGGGTGGACGAAAAACTGTTTTTT. As protein: CASSYPGVDEKLFF.

V usage is TRBV24-1 and J usage is TRBJ2-3, with D maybe TRBD2 (6 bases). The germline V gene has CDR1 KGHDR and CDR2 SFDVKD. Deletions cut 10 bases from V and 6 bases from J, with 7 bases between. CDR3 length equals 10 residues. CDR3 residues: CATAGDTQYF. In DNA form, the CDR3 reads TGTGCCACTGCGGGGGATACGCAGTATTTT.